The table lists the clone carrying this TCR beta chain with a few counts. The sample is drawn from a study of CD8 T cells in ankylosing spondylitis. Each TCR beta library was made by quantitative 5'-RACE that incorporated molecular barcodes. In TCRdb, the 5' RACE reads were re-called with MiXCR into one record per CDR3 protein. The sample carries 250,000 to 400,000 distinct CDR3 sequences, roughly 10% recorded once. V dropped 0 bases and J dropped 3 bases, with 15 bases sitting between them. Germline loops: CDR1 SGHRS, CDR2 YFSETQ. This CDR3 is built from 16 residues. Sequenced input: blood, either unsorted or a sorted T cell fraction (not recorded which). The TCR was taken from a female donor with ankylosing spondylitis or in good health (not recorded which). The gene calls are TRBV5-1 and TRBJ1-1, with D perhaps matching TRBD1 (6 bases). CDR3 sequence (DNA): TGCGCCAGCAGCTTGGTGGTGGGGGCCTCTGACACTGAAGCTTTCTTT. Protein product: CASSLVVGASDTEAFF.